This T cell receptor beta chain is from a study of response to subunit inactivated influenza vaccine. Points from the study as a whole: A suggestion made by the authors is that each seasonal influenza vaccination recruits few new T cells.

This clonotype was seen a handful of times. Its cognate antigen is unknown. TCRdb passed the RT-PCR reads through MiXCR, listing each CDR3 protein once. In the table there are 550,000 to 800,000 distinct CDR3 sequences, around 14% of which are singletons. V lost 3 bases and J 2 bases, leaving 17 bases between the germline ends. Germline CDR1 MNHNS, CDR2 SASEGT. The CDR3 totals 16 residues. The V call is TRBV6-1, the J call TRBJ2-7, with D possibly being TRBD1 or TRBD2 (5 bases each). The specimen was PBMCs from blood, collected roughly 12 days after vaccination. The origin of this receptor is a man aged 45-65 years who received an inactivated influenza vaccine. The CDR3 DNA follows: TGTGCCAGCAGTGACCCATTCCGGGACGGCCCCTACGAGCAGTACTTC. It codes for CASSDPFRDGPYEQYF.